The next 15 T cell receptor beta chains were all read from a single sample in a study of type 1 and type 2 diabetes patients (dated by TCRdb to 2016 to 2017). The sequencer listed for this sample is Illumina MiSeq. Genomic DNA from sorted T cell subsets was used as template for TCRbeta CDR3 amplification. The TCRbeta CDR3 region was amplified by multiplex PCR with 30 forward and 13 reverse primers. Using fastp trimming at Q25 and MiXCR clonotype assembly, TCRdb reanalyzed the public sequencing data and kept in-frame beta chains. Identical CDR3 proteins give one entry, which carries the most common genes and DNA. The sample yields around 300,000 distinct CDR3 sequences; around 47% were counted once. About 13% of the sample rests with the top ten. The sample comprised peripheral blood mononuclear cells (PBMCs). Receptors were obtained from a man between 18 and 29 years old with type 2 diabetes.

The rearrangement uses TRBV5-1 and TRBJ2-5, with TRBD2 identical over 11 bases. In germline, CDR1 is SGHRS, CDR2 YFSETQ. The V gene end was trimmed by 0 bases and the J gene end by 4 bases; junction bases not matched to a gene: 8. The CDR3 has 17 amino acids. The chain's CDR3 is CASSLELAGGGLETQYF. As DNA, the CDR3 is TGCGCCAGCAGCTTGGAGCTAGCGGGGGGAGGATTAGAGACCCAGTACTTC. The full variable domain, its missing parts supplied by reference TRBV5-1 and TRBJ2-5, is KAGVTQTPRYLIKTRGQQVTLSCSPISGHRSVSWYQQTPGQGLQFLFEYFSETQRNKGNFPGRFSGRQFSNSRSEMNVSTLELGDSALYLCASSLELAGGGLETQYFGPGTRLLVL.

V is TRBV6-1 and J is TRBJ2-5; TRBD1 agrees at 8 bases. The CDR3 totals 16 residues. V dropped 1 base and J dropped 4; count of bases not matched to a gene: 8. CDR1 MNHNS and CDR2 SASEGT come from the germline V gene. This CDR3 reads CASSEDGQGTAETQYF. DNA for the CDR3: TGTGCCAGCAGTGAAGACGGACAGGGTACAGCAGAGACCCAGTACTTC.

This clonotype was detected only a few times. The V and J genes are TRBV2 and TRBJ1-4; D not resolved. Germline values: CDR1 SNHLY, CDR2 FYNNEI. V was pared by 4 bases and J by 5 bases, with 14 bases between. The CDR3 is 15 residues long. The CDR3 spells CASSAAEGGNEKLFF. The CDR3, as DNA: TGTGCCAGCAGTGCTGCCGAAGGAGGAAATGAAAAACTGTTTTTT.

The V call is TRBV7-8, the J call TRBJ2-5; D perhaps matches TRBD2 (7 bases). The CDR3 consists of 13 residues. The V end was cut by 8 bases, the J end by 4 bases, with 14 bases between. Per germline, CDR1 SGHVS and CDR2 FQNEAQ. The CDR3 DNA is TGTGCCAGCGGGAGGGGGTTTCTAGAGACCCAGTACTTC. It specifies CASGRGFLETQYF. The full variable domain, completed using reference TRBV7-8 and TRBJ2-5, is GAGVSQSPRYKVAKRGQDVALRCDPISGHVSLFWYQQALGQGPEFLTYFQNEAQLDKSGLPSDRFFAERPEGSVSTLKIQRTQQEDSAVYLCASGRGFLETQYFGPGTRLLVL.

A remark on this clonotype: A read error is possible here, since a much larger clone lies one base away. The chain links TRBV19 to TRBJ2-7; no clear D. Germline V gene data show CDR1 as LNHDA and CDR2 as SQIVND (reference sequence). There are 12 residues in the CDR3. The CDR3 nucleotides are TGTGCCAGTAGTATGTGGTCCTACGAGCGGTACTTC. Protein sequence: CASSMWSYERYF.

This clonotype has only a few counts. CDR3 coding DNA: TGCGCCAGCAGTGAGTTGGGCACTTACAATGAGCAGTTCTTC. Its protein is CASSELGTYNEQFF. The rearrangement uses TRBV10-1 and TRBJ2-1; D remains ambiguous. Between the trimmed V and J ends, which lost 1 base and 4 bases, there was a span of 8 bases. This CDR3 is built from 14 residues. Germline V CDR1 and CDR2: WNHNN, SYGVQD (reference sequence).

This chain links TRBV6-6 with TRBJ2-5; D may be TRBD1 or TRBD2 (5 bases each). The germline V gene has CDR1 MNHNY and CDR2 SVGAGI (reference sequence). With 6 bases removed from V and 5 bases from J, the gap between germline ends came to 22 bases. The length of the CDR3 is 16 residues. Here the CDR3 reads CASRQPGPELKETQYF. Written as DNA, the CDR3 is TGTGCCAGCAGACAACCGGGACCAGAGCTGAAGGAGACCCAGTACTTC.

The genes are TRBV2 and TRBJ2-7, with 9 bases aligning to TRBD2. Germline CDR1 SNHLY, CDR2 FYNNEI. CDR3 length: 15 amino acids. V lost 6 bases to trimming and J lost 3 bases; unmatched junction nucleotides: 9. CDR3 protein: CASSFSGRTGYEQYF. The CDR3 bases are TGTGCCAGCAGCTTTAGCGGGAGAACCGGCTACGAGCAGTACTTC.

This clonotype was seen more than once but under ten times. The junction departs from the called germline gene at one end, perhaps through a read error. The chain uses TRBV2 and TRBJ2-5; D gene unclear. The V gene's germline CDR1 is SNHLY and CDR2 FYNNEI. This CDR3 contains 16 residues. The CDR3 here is CATSDVYSSAPETQYF. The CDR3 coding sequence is TGTGCCACCAGTGATGTTTACTCCTCGGCCCCAGAGACCCAGTACTTC.

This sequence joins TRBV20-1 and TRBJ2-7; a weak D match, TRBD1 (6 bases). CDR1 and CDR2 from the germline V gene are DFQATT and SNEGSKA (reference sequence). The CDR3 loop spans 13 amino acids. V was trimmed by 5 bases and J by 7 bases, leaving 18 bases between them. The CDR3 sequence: CSAPNTGIREQYF. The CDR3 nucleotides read TGCAGTGCTCCAAATACAGGGATTCGGGAGCAGTACTTC.

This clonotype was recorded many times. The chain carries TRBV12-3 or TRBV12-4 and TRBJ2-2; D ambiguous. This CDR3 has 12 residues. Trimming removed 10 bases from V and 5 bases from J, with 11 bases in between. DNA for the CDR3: TGTGCCACCGCTCCCAGGACCGGGGAGCTGTTTTTT. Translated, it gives CATAPRTGELFF.

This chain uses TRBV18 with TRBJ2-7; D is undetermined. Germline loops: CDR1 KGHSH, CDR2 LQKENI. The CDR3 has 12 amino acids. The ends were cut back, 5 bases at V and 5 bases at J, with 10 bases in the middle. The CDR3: CASSETLHEQYF. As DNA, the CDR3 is TGTGCCAGCTCAGAGACACTCCACGAGCAGTACTTC. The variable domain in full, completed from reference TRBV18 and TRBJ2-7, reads NAGVMQNPRHLVRRRGQEARLRCSPMKGHSHVYWYRQLPEEGLKFMVYLQKENIIDESGMPKERFSAEFPKEGPSILRIQQVVRGDSAAYFCASSETLHEQYFGPGTRLTVT.

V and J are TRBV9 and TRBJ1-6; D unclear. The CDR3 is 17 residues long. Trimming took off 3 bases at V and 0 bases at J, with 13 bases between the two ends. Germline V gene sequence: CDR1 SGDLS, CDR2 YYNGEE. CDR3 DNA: TGTGCCAGCAGCGCACACCCACAGAGCTCCTATAATTCACCCCTCCACTTT. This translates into CASSAHPQSSYNSPLHF. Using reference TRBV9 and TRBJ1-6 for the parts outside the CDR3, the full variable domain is DSGVTQTPKHLITATGQRVTLRCSPRSGDLSVYWYQQSLDQGLQFLIQYYNGEERAKGNILERFSAQQFPDLHSELNLSSLELGDSALYFCASSAHPQSSYNSPLHFGNGTRLTVT.

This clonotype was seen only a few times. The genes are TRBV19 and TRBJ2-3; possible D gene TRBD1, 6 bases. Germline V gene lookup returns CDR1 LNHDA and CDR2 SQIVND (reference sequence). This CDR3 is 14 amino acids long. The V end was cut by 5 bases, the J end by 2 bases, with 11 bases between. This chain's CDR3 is CASSPQGHTDTQYF. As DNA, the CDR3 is TGTGCCAGTAGTCCACAGGGTCACACAGATACGCAGTATTTT.

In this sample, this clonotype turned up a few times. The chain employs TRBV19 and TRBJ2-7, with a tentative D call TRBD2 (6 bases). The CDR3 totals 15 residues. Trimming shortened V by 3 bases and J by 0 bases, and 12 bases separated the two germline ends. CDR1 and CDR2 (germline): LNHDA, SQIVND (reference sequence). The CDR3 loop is CASSILSGSSYEQYF. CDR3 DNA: TGTGCCAGTAGTATTTTGAGCGGGTCCTCCTACGAGCAGTACTTC.